These T cell receptor beta chains were read from a single sample in a study of cytomegalovirus exposure and HLA in healthy donors. The table came from immunoSEQ multiplex PCR; TCRdb's copy has only in-frame clones and leaves some out. The profile shows 250,000 to 350,000 clones, roughly two thirds of them singletons. Sequencing was performed on PBMCs. The receptors were gathered from a female donor in good health and CMV-seronegative. The CDR3 runs from the conserved cysteine through the conserved F or W. D genes are given only for firm matches. Where a row states a size, it is once, few, many or the class of an expanded clone; other rows omit it.

j_call	v_call	d_call	clone_size	cdr3_aa	cdr3_nt
TRBJ1-3	TRBV7-6	-	-	CASSPEGRAAPGNTIYF	TGTGCCAGCAGCCCCGAGGGGAGGGCTGCCCCTGGAAACACCATATATTTT
TRBJ2-7	TRBV10-3	TRBD2	few	CAIRVAGEYEQYF	TGTGCCATCAGAGTAGCGGGAGAGTACGAGCAGTACTTC
TRBJ2-3	TRBV28	TRBD2	-	CASSFPTVRTSGGTDTQYF	TGTGCCAGCAGTTTCCCGACGGTACGGACTAGCGGGGGTACAGATACGCAGTATTTT
TRBJ2-1	TRBV4-2	-	once	CASSQDGGEQFF	TGTGCCAGCAGCCAAGACGGCGGTGAGCAGTTCTTC
TRBJ1-2	TRBV19	TRBD1	-	CASSSTGRGIGYTF	TGTGCCAGTAGTTCGACAGGGCGCGGGATTGGCTACACCTTC
TRBJ2-1	TRBV5-1	-	-	CASSPRGSGHNEQFF	TGCGCCAGCAGCCCCCGGGGTAGCGGTCACAATGAGCAGTTCTTC
TRBJ2-2	TRBV5-4	TRBD2	-	CASSLGGRVPGELFF	TGTGCCAGCAGCTTGGGCGGGAGGGTCCCCGGGGAGCTGTTTTTT
TRBJ1-6	TRBV5-1	TRBD1	-	CASSWDRGFSPLHF	TGCGCCAGCAGCTGGGACAGGGGTTTTTCACCCCTCCACTTT
TRBJ2-7	TRBV7-8	TRBD1	-	CASSLEQGTYEQYF	TGTGCCAGCAGCTTAGAACAGGGGACCTACGAGCAGTACTTC
TRBJ2-2	TRBV19	-	-	CASSMAPGSGELFF	TGTGCCAGTAGTATGGCCCCGGGATCCGGGGAGCTGTTTTTT
TRBJ2-1	TRBV7-8	-	few	CASSLSWAGLGGEQFF	TGTGCCAGCAGCTTATCTTGGGCGGGGTTAGGCGGCGAGCAGTTCTTC
TRBJ2-3	TRBV28	TRBD2	few	CASSPWASGANTDTQYF	TGTGCCAGCAGCCCGTGGGCTAGCGGGGCTAACACAGATACGCAGTATTTT
TRBJ1-5	TRBV7-8	TRBD1	few	CASSGQTGFNQPQHF	TGTGCCAGCAGCGGCCAGACAGGGTTTAATCAGCCCCAGCATTTT
TRBJ1-4	TRBV6-5	-	few	CASSYSIGMGGEKLFF	TGTGCCAGCAGTTACTCGATCGGGATGGGGGGTGAAAAACTGTTTTTT
TRBJ2-1	TRBV10-3	-	-	CAISESGLQFF	TGTGCCATCAGTGAGTCGGGACTCCAGTTCTTC
TRBJ2-5	TRBV9	TRBD2	-	CASSVGTSGMGETQYF	TGTGCCAGCAGCGTCGGGACTAGCGGGATGGGCGAGACCCAGTACTTC
TRBJ2-1	TRBV7-9	TRBD2	-	CASSPPAGGLRGEQFF	TGTGCCAGCAGCCCCCCAGCGGGAGGGTTGAGGGGTGAGCAGTTCTTC
TRBJ2-7	TRBV28	-	-	CASSPRTVYEQYF	TGTGCCAGCAGTCCTCGGACTGTTTACGAGCAGTACTTC
TRBJ2-1	TRBV4-1	-	few	CASSQDTGVNDEQFF	TGCGCCAGCAGCCAAGATACGGGAGTAAATGATGAGCAGTTCTTC
TRBJ2-7	TRBV5-1	-	-	CASSFRDFSYEQYF	TGCGCCAGCAGCTTCCGGGACTTTTCCTACGAGCAGTACTTC
TRBJ1-2	TRBV5-1	-	-	CASSFLTANYGYTF	TGCGCCAGCAGCTTCCTGACAGCTAACTATGGCTACACCTTC
TRBJ1-4	TRBV11-2	TRBD1	once	CASTTGTGGVREKLFF	TGTGCCAGCACCACCGGGACAGGGGGCGTACGAGAAAAACTGTTTTTT
TRBJ2-1	TRBV28	TRBD2	-	CASSIAGAYNEQFF	TGTGCCAGCAGTATAGCGGGAGCCTACAATGAGCAGTTCTTC
TRBJ2-7	TRBV5-1	TRBD1	once	CASSLDLSDRVTTYEQYF	TGCGCCAGCAGCTTGGACCTTTCTGACAGGGTAACTACCTACGAGCAGTACTTC
TRBJ2-7	TRBV7-2	-	once	CASSSRYEQYF	TGTGCCAGCAGCTCCCGCTACGAGCAGTACTTC
TRBJ2-1	TRBV7-9	TRBD2	-	CASSRQGLAGNNEQFF	TGTGCCAGCAGCCGCCAGGGACTAGCGGGAAACAATGAGCAGTTCTTC
TRBJ2-3	TRBV11-3	-	-	CASSGWTDTQYF	TGTGCCAGCAGCGGCTGGACAGATACGCAGTATTTT
TRBJ2-5	TRBV2	TRBD2	-	CASSEVVLAGSETQYF	TGTGCCAGCAGTGAAGTCGTACTAGCGGGTTCCGAGACCCAGTACTTC
TRBJ2-6	TRBV25-1	-	once	CATKPGHFSGANVLTF	TGTGCCACCAAACCCGGACACTTCTCTGGGGCCAACGTCCTGACTTTC
TRBJ2-1	TRBV7-9	-	-	CASRLEATNSEQFF	TGTGCCAGCAGGCTAGAAGCAACTAACTCTGAGCAGTTCTTC
TRBJ2-7	TRBV4-1	TRBD2	-	CASSQGTSGAYEQYF	TGCGCCAGCAGCCAAGGGACTAGCGGGGCTTACGAGCAGTACTTC
TRBJ2-3	TRBV5-4	TRBD2	few	CASRLTSGSTDTQYF	TGTGCCAGCAGACTGACTAGCGGGAGCACAGATACGCAGTATTTT
TRBJ2-7	TRBV6-1	-	-	CASRWGRVENYEQYF	TGTGCCAGCAGGTGGGGCAGGGTAGAGAACTACGAGCAGTACTTC
TRBJ2-1	TRBV7-2	TRBD2	-	CASSPRLAANNEQFF	TGTGCCAGCAGCCCGAGACTAGCGGCCAACAATGAGCAGTTCTTC
TRBJ2-5	TRBV7-2	-	-	CASSLDGSGQETQYF	TGTGCCAGCAGCTTAGACGGGAGTGGCCAAGAGACCCAGTACTTC
TRBJ2-5	TRBV29-1	-	-	CSVEEGETQYF	TGCAGCGTTGAGGAGGGGGAGACCCAGTACTTC
TRBJ1-5	TRBV18	-	-	CASSPGTEIGQPQHF	TGTGCCAGCTCACCCGGTACAGAGATCGGTCAGCCCCAGCATTTT
TRBJ2-3	TRBV12-5	TRBD1	-	CASGLPYPGQGLADDTQYF	TGTGCTAGTGGTTTGCCTTACCCGGGACAGGGGCTAGCAGATGATACGCAGTATTTT
TRBJ1-1	TRBV9	-	once	CASSVVQAGRDTEAFF	TGTGCCAGCAGCGTAGTCCAGGCAGGGAGGGACACTGAAGCTTTCTTT
TRBJ2-3	TRBV25-1	TRBD1	-	CASRITGDGGTDTQYF	TGTGCCAGCAGGATAACAGGGGACGGGGGCACAGATACGCAGTATTTT
TRBJ2-7	TRBV28	-	few	CASSLRNEQYF	TGTGCCAGCAGTTTGAGGAACGAGCAGTACTTC
TRBJ2-4	TRBV15	-	-	CATSPEKGLGDRNIQYF	TGTGCCACCAGTCCCGAGAAAGGTTTAGGGGATCGGAACATTCAGTACTTC
TRBJ1-1	TRBV28	TRBD1	-	CASSLWGGQGGSEAFF	TGTGCCAGCAGTTTATGGGGGGGACAGGGGGGCTCTGAAGCTTTCTTT
TRBJ2-1	TRBV11-3	TRBD2	few	CASSLGLAGLYNEQFF	TGTGCCAGCAGCCTTGGACTAGCGGGCCTCTACAATGAGCAGTTCTTC
TRBJ1-5	TRBV21-1	-	-	CASGHRGPYSNQPQHF	TGTGCCAGCGGTCACAGGGGGCCATATAGCAATCAGCCCCAGCATTTT
TRBJ2-7	TRBV2	TRBD2	once	CASSLRLAGAGEQYF	TGTGCCAGCAGTCTCCGACTAGCGGGAGCCGGTGAGCAGTACTTC
TRBJ2-7	TRBV5-1	-	-	CASSLAGEGYEQYF	TGCGCCAGCAGCTTGGCGGGAGAAGGGTACGAGCAGTACTTC
TRBJ2-7	TRBV10-1	TRBD2	once	CASSGGSGSGEQYF	TGCGCCAGCAGTGGGGGTAGCGGGAGCGGCGAGCAGTACTTC
TRBJ2-2	TRBV7-9	TRBD2	-	CASSSLAGANTGELFF	TGTGCCAGCAGCTCATTAGCGGGAGCAAACACCGGGGAGCTGTTTTTT
TRBJ2-7	TRBV9	TRBD1	-	CASSVGQGADSGPWSTHEQYF	TGTGCCAGCAGCGTAGGACAGGGGGCTGATAGCGGACCCTGGAGTACCCACGAGCAGTACTTC